Only one count was recorded for the clone carrying this T cell receptor beta chain. This sample is drawn from a study of blood T cell repertoires in COVID-19. V lost 0 bases to trimming and J lost 3 bases, with 15 bases between them. Germline-derived CDR1 and CDR2 are WSHSY and SAAADI. This CDR3 region has 16 residues. The authors' processing: Amplified reference gene primers provided the basis for estimating nucleated cell counts. Profiled with immunoSEQ multiplex PCR; TCRdb holds only in-frame clones, not every one. The V and J calls and the clone size are those of that table, but D and trimming were determined from the DNA. The repertoire holds around 270,000 clones, with over 75% as singletons.

Source material: PBMCs or T cells enriched from blood (not recorded which). This receptor was identified in a woman in her thirties or forties who had been exposed to COVID-19. V gene TRBV10-2 combines with J gene TRBJ2-7; perhaps TRBD1 as D (5 bases). The CDR3 loop is CASSESDKLTGYEQYF. CDR3 bases: TGCGCCAGCAGTGAGTCTGACAAACTCACAGGCTACGAGCAGTACTTC.